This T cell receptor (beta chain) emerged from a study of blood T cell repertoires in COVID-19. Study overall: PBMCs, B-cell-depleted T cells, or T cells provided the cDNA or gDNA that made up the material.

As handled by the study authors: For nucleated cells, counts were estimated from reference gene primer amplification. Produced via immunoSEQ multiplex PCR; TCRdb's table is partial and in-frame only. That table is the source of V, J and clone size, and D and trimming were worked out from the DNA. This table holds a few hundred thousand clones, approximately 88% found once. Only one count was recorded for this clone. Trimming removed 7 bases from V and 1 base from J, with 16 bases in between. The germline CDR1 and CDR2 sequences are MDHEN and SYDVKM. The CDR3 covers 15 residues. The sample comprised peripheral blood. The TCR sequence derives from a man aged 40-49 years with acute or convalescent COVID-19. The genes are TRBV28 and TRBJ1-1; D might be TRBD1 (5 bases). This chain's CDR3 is CASTSHRGGNTEAFF. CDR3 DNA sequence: TGTGCCAGCACAAGCCACCGGGGGGGGAACACTGAAGCTTTCTTT.